This TCR beta chain came from a study of blood T cells in healthy people across ages. Notes on the study in general: Unsorted PBMC material precluded a definitive naive versus antigen-experienced comparison.

Primers used in a second PCR of roughly 7 to 12 cycles were a sample-barcoded 5' primer and a J-beta primer mix. Each CDR3 protein gets one entry after TCRdb re-called the 5' RACE reads with MiXCR. The table shows hundreds of thousands of distinct CDR3 sequences, with around 49% occurring only once. V shed 3 bases and J shed 8 bases, with 10 bases lying between them. The CDR3 is 13 residues long. In germline, CDR1 is MDHEN, CDR2 SYDVKM. The donors, aged about 6 to 95, were healthy Caucasians from Russia. This clonotype was seen more than once but under ten times. What it binds is not known. This sequence was found in a woman aged 60-75 years in good health. Sequenced input: blood. The chain recombines TRBV28 with TRBJ1-4, with D unresolved. The CDR3 protein is CASSFGVFEKLFF. CDR3 bases: TGTGCCAGCAGTTTCGGGGTGTTCGAAAAACTGTTTTTT.